This TCR beta chain emerged from a study of T cell changes during pregnancy in multiple sclerosis. The junction had 8 bases not matched to a gene; V was cut back by 1 base and J by 6 bases. From germline, CDR1 is SEHNR and CDR2 FQNEAQ (reference sequence). The CDR3 sequence is 16 residues long. Assay used: immunoSEQ multiplex PCR; TCRdb lists only in-frame clones, some missing. Of about 75,000 clones in the sample, 85% to 95% were seen once. Sample: CD4+ T cells from peripheral blood mononuclear cells, taken before pregnancy. The chain employs TRBV7-9 and TRBJ2-7; 11 bases fit TRBD1. This TCR derives from a female donor with multiple sclerosis, enrolled in a pregnancy study. CDR3 in DNA: TGTGCCAGCAGCTTAGGGTCCGGGACAGGGGGTTTCGAGCAGTACTTC. This translates into CASSLGSGTGGFEQYF.